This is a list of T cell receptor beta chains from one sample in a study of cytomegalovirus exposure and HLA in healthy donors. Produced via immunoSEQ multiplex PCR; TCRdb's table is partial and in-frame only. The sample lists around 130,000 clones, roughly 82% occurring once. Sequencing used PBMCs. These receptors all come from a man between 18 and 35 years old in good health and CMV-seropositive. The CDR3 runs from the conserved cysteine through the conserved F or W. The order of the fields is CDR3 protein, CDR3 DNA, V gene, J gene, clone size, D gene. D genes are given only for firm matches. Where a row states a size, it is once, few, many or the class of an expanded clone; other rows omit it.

CASSPGQGGDTQYF	TGTGCCAGTAGTCCGGGACAGGGGGGAGATACGCAGTATTTT	TRBV19	TRBJ2-3	NA	TRBD1
CASSLSQGVEEQYF	TGTGCCAGCAGCTTGTCTCAGGGGGTGGAGGAGCAGTACTTC	TRBV13	TRBJ2-7	NA	TRBD1
CASSQVEGAEGRGGRETQYF	TGCGCCAGCAGCCAAGTGGAGGGGGCCGAGGGGCGGGGGGGCCGAGAGACCCAGTACTTC	TRBV4-1	TRBJ2-5	few	TRBD2
CASSFLYGSPLHF	TGTGCCAGCAGTTTTTTATACGGTTCACCCCTCCACTTT	TRBV28	TRBJ1-6	NA	NA
CASSEGQGASGYTF	TGTGCCAGCAGTGAGGGACAGGGGGCGAGTGGCTACACCTTC	TRBV6-4	TRBJ1-2	NA	TRBD1
CASSQRTSGGQETQYF	TGCGCCAGCAGCCAACGGACTAGCGGGGGACAAGAGACCCAGTACTTC	TRBV5-1	TRBJ2-5	NA	TRBD2
CAISDEGFTQKDYTGELFF	TGTGCCATCAGTGATGAAGGATTTACTCAAAAGGACTACACCGGGGAGCTGTTTTTT	TRBV10-3	TRBJ2-2	NA	NA
CASRKDNNEQFF	TGTGCCAGTAGGAAGGACAACAATGAGCAGTTCTTC	TRBV19	TRBJ2-1	NA	NA
CASSSTGTGTYEQYF	TGTGCCAGCAGTTCAACCGGGACAGGCACCTACGAGCAGTACTTC	TRBV7-6	TRBJ2-7	NA	TRBD1
CASRKPSPGQNYGYTF	TGTGCCAGTAGAAAACCCTCACCGGGACAGAACTATGGCTACACCTTC	TRBV19	TRBJ1-2	few	TRBD1
CASMYPRSPLHF	TGTGCCAGCATGTACCCGCGGTCACCCCTCCACTTT	TRBV2	TRBJ1-6	few	NA
CASSDTGRSQPQHF	TGTGCCAGCAGCGACACAGGGCGCAGTCAGCCCCAGCATTTT	TRBV7-6	TRBJ1-5	few	NA
CASSSPPGQLGREGTEAFF	TGTGCCAGCAGCTCCCCCCCGGGACAGTTGGGACGAGAGGGCACTGAAGCTTTCTTT	TRBV7-9	TRBJ1-1	NA	TRBD1
CASSETINQPQHF	TGCGCCAGCAGTGAGACTATCAATCAGCCCCAGCATTTT	TRBV10-1	TRBJ1-5	NA	NA
CASSFRRSYGYTF	TGTGCCAGCAGCTTTCGCCGGAGCTATGGCTACACCTTC	TRBV28	TRBJ1-2	few	NA
CASGQGDGEKLFF	TGCGCCAGCGGACAGGGGGACGGTGAAAAACTGTTTTTT	TRBV5-1	TRBJ1-4	NA	TRBD1
CASRTVSEAFF	TGTGCCAGCAGAACCGTAAGCGAAGCTTTCTTT	TRBV6-6	TRBJ1-1	NA	NA
CASSLGGARTYEQYF	TGTGCCAGCAGTTTAGGCGGGGCCCGGACCTACGAGCAGTACTTC	TRBV27	TRBJ2-7	once	NA
CASSQGEAGGEKLFF	TGCGCCAGCAGCCAAGGAGAGGCCGGAGGTGAAAAACTGTTTTTT	TRBV4-1	TRBJ1-4	NA	NA
CASSFDEVQEAQYF	TGTGCCAGCAGCTTCGATGAAGTCCAAGAGGCCCAGTACTTC	TRBV7-9	TRBJ2-5	NA	NA
CASSSGLAGAVGELFF	TGTGCCAGCAGCTCCGGACTAGCGGGAGCCGTCGGGGAGCTGTTTTTT	TRBV5-4	TRBJ2-2	NA	TRBD2
CASMFVGGDSPLHF	TGTGCCAGCATGTTCGTCGGGGGGGATTCACCCCTCCACTTT	TRBV2	TRBJ1-6	few	NA
CASSWFGDEQFF	TGTGCCAGCAGCTGGTTCGGGGATGAGCAGTTCTTC	TRBV13	TRBJ2-1	once	NA
CSVELRLDRDDTEAFF	TGCAGCGTTGAACTGCGCCTGGACAGGGACGACACTGAAGCTTTCTTT	TRBV29-1	TRBJ1-1	once	TRBD1
CASSYSTGGFGNTIYF	TGTGCCAGCAGTTACTCGACAGGGGGATTTGGAAACACCATATATTTT	TRBV6-5	TRBJ1-3	NA	TRBD1
CASSDRNSPLHF	TGTGCCAGCTCGGACAGGAATTCACCCCTCCACTTT	TRBV18	TRBJ1-6	NA	TRBD1
CASSLMLAGDIGELFF	TGTGCCAGCAGCTTAATGCTAGCGGGAGATATCGGGGAGCTGTTTTTT	TRBV13	TRBJ2-2	NA	TRBD2
CASSIDFGTMNTGELFF	TGTGCCAGTAGTATAGATTTCGGGACAATGAACACCGGGGAGCTGTTTTTT	TRBV19	TRBJ2-2	NA	NA
CASESSLAEQYF	TGTGCCAGCGAATCGAGTCTCGCCGAGCAGTACTTC	TRBV6-5	TRBJ2-7	NA	NA
CASSWTSGSYEQYF	TGTGCCAGCAGCTGGACTAGCGGGTCCTACGAGCAGTACTTC	TRBV7-6	TRBJ2-7	NA	TRBD2
CASSPIDRAREAFF	TGCGCCAGCAGCCCAATAGACAGGGCACGGGAAGCTTTCTTT	TRBV4-1	TRBJ1-1	NA	TRBD1
CASSPSVGGLSTDTQYF	TGTGCCAGCAGCCCCTCGGTCGGGGGGCTTAGCACAGATACGCAGTATTTT	TRBV11-2	TRBJ2-3	NA	NA
CASSLEQGLNTIYF	TGTGCCAGCAGCTTAGAACAGGGTCTAAACACCATATATTTT	TRBV7-2	TRBJ1-3	few	NA
CASREQGEYGYTF	TGTGCCAGCAGGGAACAGGGTGAGTATGGCTACACCTTC	TRBV6-5	TRBJ1-2	few	NA
CASSQLAGGEQFF	TGTGCCAGCAGCCAGTTAGCGGGAGGTGAGCAGTTCTTC	TRBV7-9	TRBJ2-1	NA	TRBD2
CASSPPGGDYGYTF	TGTGCCAGCTCACCCCCCGGGGGGGACTATGGCTACACCTTC	TRBV18	TRBJ1-2	NA	NA
CASTGTAVPGANVLTF	TGTGCCAGCACCGGGACAGCGGTTCCGGGGGCCAACGTCCTGACTTTC	TRBV13	TRBJ2-6	NA	TRBD1
CASSVDRDVSGYTF	TGTGCCAGCAGCGTCGACAGGGACGTTAGTGGCTACACCTTC	TRBV7-2	TRBJ1-2	NA	TRBD1
CASSSLGPRGTEAFF	TGTGCCAGCAGCTCCCTAGGTCCGAGGGGGACTGAAGCTTTCTTT	TRBV11-2	TRBJ1-1	NA	NA
CVIRDTLYEQYF	TGTGTCATCCGGGACACCTTATACGAGCAGTACTTC	TRBV27	TRBJ2-7	NA	NA
CASSWGLLTDTQYF	TGTGCCAGCAGCTGGGGCCTCCTCACAGATACGCAGTATTTT	TRBV11-1	TRBJ2-3	few	NA
CSVRETRAYEQYF	TGCAGCGTCCGGGAGACCCGGGCCTACGAGCAGTACTTC	TRBV29-1	TRBJ2-7	NA	NA
CATSRDLGRNEQYF	TGTGCCACCAGCAGAGATCTGGGCAGGAACGAGCAGTACTTC	TRBV15	TRBJ2-7	few	NA
CAWKRWETQYF	TGTGCCTGGAAACGGTGGGAGACCCAGTACTTC	TRBV30	TRBJ2-5	NA	NA
CASKVGTGTYEQYF	TGTGCCAGCAAGGTTGGGACAGGGACCTACGAGCAGTACTTC	TRBV6-1	TRBJ2-7	NA	TRBD1